One sample yielded the 23 T cell receptor beta chains listed below, sequenced in a study of identical twins. MiXCR, applied by TCRdb to the 5' RACE reads, yields one record per CDR3 protein. The sample has under 250,000 distinct CDR3 sequences, roughly a tenth seen once. The sample was memory (CD45RO+) T cells sorted from blood. These receptors all come from a young woman in good health.

This clonotype was counted a few times. This chain's CDR3 is CSAPRTSGSGETQYF. The CDR3 DNA sequence: TGCAGTGCCCCCCGGACTAGCGGGTCAGGGGAGACCCAGTACTTC. This chain links TRBV20-1 with TRBJ2-5; the match to TRBD2 covers 11 bases. After removal of 6 bases from V and 5 bases from J, the junction contained 11 bases not matched to a gene. Germline assignment: CDR1 DFQATT and CDR2 SNEGSKA (reference sequence). This CDR3 comprises 15 residues.

This clonotype was seen more than once but under ten times. The rearrangement joins TRBV3-1 to TRBJ2-7; TRBD1 aligns across 11 bases. The CDR3 sequence is 14 residues long. Per germline, CDR1 LGHDT and CDR2 YNNKEL (reference sequence). V dropped 4 bases and J dropped 1; count of bases not matched to a gene: 0. CDR3 amino acids: CASSRDRGSYEQYF. In DNA, the CDR3 is TGTGCCAGCAGCCGGGACAGGGGGTCCTACGAGCAGTACTTC.

This clonotype was counted a few times. V is TRBV19 and J is TRBJ2-1, with a weak D call TRBD2 (6 bases). The V end lost 3 bases, the J end lost 5 bases, and 20 bases lay between the germline ends. The CDR3 length is 17 residues. The V gene's germline CDR1 is LNHDA and CDR2 SQIVND (reference sequence). DNA of the CDR3: TGTGCCAGTAGTATCCCAGGGTTGGGACTGGCTAACAATGAGCAGTTCTTC. Its translation is CASSIPGLGLANNEQFF.

This chain uses TRBV29-1 with TRBJ2-3, with 7 bases that match TRBD1. The germline V gene has CDR1 SQVTM and CDR2 ANQGSEA. Losses at the gene ends were 6 bases for V and 2 bases for J; bases not matched to a gene: 8. CDR3 length equals 14 residues. CDR3: CSVRRDSATDTQYF. CDR3 nucleotide sequence: TGCAGCGTCCGCCGGGACAGCGCCACAGATACGCAGTATTTT.

V usage is TRBV5-3 and J usage is TRBJ2-1; TRBD2 matches at 10 bases. TRBV5-3 is an open reading frame, and its role is uncertain. V dropped 9 bases and J dropped 8; count of bases not matched to a gene: 14. This CDR3 has 15 residues. CDR3 sequence: CAMSPGLAGVYEQFF. The DNA of the CDR3 is TGTGCCATGAGCCCCGGGCTAGCGGGAGTATATGAGCAGTTCTTC.

This clonotype was counted only a few times. The V gene is TRBV14, the J gene TRBJ2-1, with D perhaps matching TRBD2 (6 bases). There are 15 residues in the CDR3. V dropped 4 bases and J dropped 3 bases, with 13 bases sitting between them. Per the germline V gene, CDR1 is SGHDN and CDR2 is FVKESK. The CDR3 region is CASSLLSGDYNEQFF. DNA of the CDR3: TGTGCCAGCAGCCTCCTTAGCGGCGACTACAATGAGCAGTTCTTC.

This clonotype was observed a handful of times. The rearrangement joins TRBV19 to TRBJ2-7, with a tentative D call TRBD1 (5 bases). Germline values: CDR1 LNHDA, CDR2 SQIVND (reference sequence). The CDR3 extends over 13 amino acids. The ends were cut back, 2 bases at V and 3 bases at J, with 8 bases in the middle. The CDR3 is CASSIRGNYEQYF. As DNA, the CDR3 is TGTGCCAGTAGTATAAGGGGAAACTACGAGCAGTACTTC.

A few counts support this clonotype. V gene TRBV6-1 combines with J gene TRBJ2-1; D remains ambiguous. Germline V CDR1 and CDR2: MNHNS, SASEGT. The CDR3 contains 11 residues. V was shortened by 7 bases and J by 5 bases, with 6 bases between the two germline ends. CDR3 sequence reads: CASTFHNEQFF. CDR3 nucleotides: TGTGCCAGCACTTTCCACAATGAGCAGTTCTTC.

This clonotype was seen only a few times. This chain's CDR3 is CAISQGGYGYTF. The CDR3 DNA reads as TGTGCCATATCTCAGGGGGGGTATGGCTACACCTTC. This chain links TRBV3-1 with TRBJ1-2, with 7 positions matching TRBD1. CDR3 length equals 12 residues. V was pared by 10 bases and J by 5 bases, with 7 bases of the junction left unmatched. Germline V gene sequence: CDR1 LGHDT, CDR2 YNNKEL (reference sequence).

This clonotype was detected ten times or more. The J gene is TRBJ2-7, the V gene TRBV20-1, with 8 positions matching TRBD2. The CDR3 totals 13 residues. Trimming took 4 bases from V and 3 from J; bases not matched to a gene: 5. The germline V gene has CDR1 DFQATT and CDR2 SNEGSKA (reference sequence). The CDR3 sequence: CSAIVAGIYEQYF. The DNA for the CDR3 is TGCAGTGCTATCGTAGCGGGAATCTACGAGCAGTACTTC.

The table lists this clonotype with many counts. The rearrangement uses TRBV12-3 or TRBV12-4 and TRBJ2-3, with D unclear. The CDR3 contains 14 residues. V lost 2 bases to trimming and J lost 5 bases, with 11 bases between them. The CDR3 region is CASSLLNRIDTQYF. CDR3 in DNA: TGTGCCAGCAGTTTACTAAATCGGATAGATACGCAGTATTTT.

This clonotype was counted between two and nine times. The chain links TRBV5-1 to TRBJ1-1; no reliable D call. The CDR3 extends over 13 amino acids. CDR1 and CDR2 from the germline V gene are SGHRS and YFSETQ. The V end lost 0 bases, the J end lost 4 bases, and 7 bases lay between the germline ends. The CDR3 is CASSLAESTEAFF. The CDR3 DNA reads as TGCGCCAGCAGCTTGGCCGAGAGCACTGAAGCTTTCTTT.

This clonotype is medium-sized (0.01 to 0.1%) in the sample. The V call is TRBV6-2 or TRBV6-3, the J call TRBJ2-1, with a weak D call TRBD2 (6 bases). Germline CDR1 and CDR2: MNHEY and SVGEGT. V was shortened by 4 bases and J by 3 bases, with 7 bases between the two germline ends. The CDR3 totals 13 residues. The CDR3 is CASSSGDYNEQFF. CDR3 sequence (DNA): TGTGCCAGCAGTTCGGGGGACTACAATGAGCAGTTCTTC.

The chain couples TRBV19 to TRBJ2-2, with 8 bases lining up with TRBD2. Per germline, CDR1 LNHDA and CDR2 SQIVND (reference sequence). The ends lost 5 bases at V and 3 bases at J; junction bases unmatched: 5. This CDR3 has 15 residues. The CDR3 DNA sequence: TGTGCCAGTAGTGGAGCGGGAGACTACACCGGGGAGCTGTTTTTT. This gives the protein CASSGAGDYTGELFF. Using reference TRBV19 and TRBJ2-2 for the parts outside the CDR3, the full variable domain is DGGITQSPKYLFRKEGQNVTLSCEQNLNHDAMYWYRQDPGQGLRLIYYSQIVNDFQKGDIAEGYSVSREKKESFPLTVTSAQKNPTAFYLCASSGAGDYTGELFFGEGSRLTVL.

This clonotype was recorded a few times. The J gene is TRBJ2-1, the V gene TRBV4-3; D gene ambiguous. Between the trimmed V and J ends, which lost 0 bases and 9 bases, there was a span of 15 bases. Germline values: CDR1 LGHNA, CDR2 YSLEER. This CDR3 comprises 15 residues. CDR3 residues: CASSQEVLAEGEQFF. The CDR3 bases are TGCGCCAGCAGCCAAGAGGTACTCGCAGAAGGTGAGCAGTTCTTC.

This clonotype has at least ten counts. The genes are TRBV12-3 or TRBV12-4 and TRBJ1-6; 7 nucleotides line up with TRBD1. J gave up 11 bases and V 5 bases, and 3 bases lay outside the gene matches. The CDR3 is made up of 12 amino acids. The CDR3 coding sequence is TGTGCCAGCAGTCGGACAGGAACACCCCTCCACTTT. Its protein product is CASSRTGTPLHF.

This clonotype has at least ten counts. This sequence joins TRBV12-3 or TRBV12-4 and TRBJ1-3; D is unresolved. V lost 3 bases, J lost 5 bases, and 5 bases lay in between. The CDR3 has 12 amino acids. This chain's CDR3 is CASSFERNTIYF. The DNA for the CDR3 is TGTGCCAGCAGTTTCGAGAGAAACACCATATATTTT.

The chain employs TRBV9 and TRBJ2-3, with D maybe TRBD1 (6 bases). This CDR3 has 14 amino acids. Trimming pared 0 bases from V and 7 bases from J, leaving 12 bases between. Germline V gives CDR1 SGDLS, CDR2 YYNGEE. The CDR3 region is CASSVGPRDNTQYF. In nucleotides, the CDR3 is TGTGCCAGCAGCGTAGGTCCACGGGACAATACGCAGTATTTT. Complete variable domain (other parts from reference TRBV9 and TRBJ2-3): DSGVTQTPKHLITATGQRVTLRCSPRSGDLSVYWYQQSLDQGLQFLIQYYNGEERAKGNILERFSAQQFPDLHSELNLSSLELGDSALYFCASSVGPRDNTQYFGPGTRLTVL.

This clonotype has at least ten counts. V usage is TRBV5-1 and J usage is TRBJ2-1, with D tentatively TRBD2 (7 bases). The CDR3 sequence is 15 residues long. V was pared by 5 bases and J by 4 bases, with 16 bases between. Germline CDR1 is SGHRS and CDR2 is YFSETQ. CDR3 protein: CASRMGGGAYNEQFF. CDR3 DNA: TGCGCCAGCAGAATGGGGGGGGGCGCATACAATGAGCAGTTCTTC. Complete variable domain (other parts from reference TRBV5-1 and TRBJ2-1): KAGVTQTPRYLIKTRGQQVTLSCSPISGHRSVSWYQQTPGQGLQFLFEYFSETQRNKGNFPGRFSGRQFSNSRSEMNVSTLELGDSALYLCASRMGGGAYNEQFFGPGTRLTVL.

This clonotype has at least ten counts. This chain uses TRBV10-3 with TRBJ1-2; D not resolved. Germline assignment: CDR1 ENHRY and CDR2 SYGVKD. V was shortened by 11 bases and J by 0 bases, with 13 bases between the two germline ends. This CDR3 has 13 amino acids. CDR3 bases: TGTGCCGCCCGGCAAGGGCCTAACTATGGCTACACCTTC. It codes for CAARQGPNYGYTF.

This clonotype was seen at least ten times. This rearrangement joins TRBV5-5 to TRBJ1-2, with a weak D call TRBD1 (5 bases). CDR1 and CDR2 (germline): SGHKS, YYEKEE (reference sequence). The CDR3 runs 14 residues. The germline V and J ends were trimmed by 3 bases and 4 bases, with 13 bases remaining between them. CDR3 nucleotide sequence: TGTGCCAGCAGCTCTATTCAGGGAGGCTATGGCTACACCTTC. Amino acids: CASSSIQGGYGYTF.

In its sample, this clonotype was seen many times. This sequence joins TRBV20-1 and TRBJ1-1; the D gene is possibly TRBD1 (6 bases). CDR1 and CDR2 from the germline V gene are DFQATT and SNEGSKA (reference sequence). This CDR3 has 14 residues. The V gene lost 2 bases and the J gene lost 6 bases, with 16 bases spanning the gap. The CDR3 sequence: CSARNQPGVSEAFF. CDR3 DNA: TGCAGTGCTAGAAACCAGCCAGGGGTCTCTGAAGCTTTCTTT.

This clonotype was recorded many times. This rearrangement joins TRBV3-1 to TRBJ2-2, with 7 bases lining up with TRBD1. J lost 1 base, V lost 7 bases, and 3 bases had no gene match. The germline V gene encodes CDR1 LGHDT and CDR2 YNNKEL (reference sequence). The CDR3 runs 14 residues. CDR3 in amino acids: CASTRQGNTGELFF. DNA for the CDR3: TGTGCCAGCACCCGACAGGGGAACACCGGGGAGCTGTTTTTT.